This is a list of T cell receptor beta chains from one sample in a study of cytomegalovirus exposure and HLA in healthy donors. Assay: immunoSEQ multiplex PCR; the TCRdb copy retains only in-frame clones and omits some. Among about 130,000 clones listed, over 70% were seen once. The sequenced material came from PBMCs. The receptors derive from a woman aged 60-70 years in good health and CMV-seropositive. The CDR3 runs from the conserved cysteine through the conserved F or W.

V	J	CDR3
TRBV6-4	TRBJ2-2	CASSRNGGDTGELFF
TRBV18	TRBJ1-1	CASSLTGDTEAFF
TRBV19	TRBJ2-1	CASSSRGSNEQFF
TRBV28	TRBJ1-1	CASTSGWGQGTEAFF
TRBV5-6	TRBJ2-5	CASSLSGGAVGETQYF
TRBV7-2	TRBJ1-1	CASSLDAITEAFF
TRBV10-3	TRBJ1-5	CATAPGQGVYSNQPQHF
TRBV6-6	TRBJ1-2	CASGSQEGRGGYTF
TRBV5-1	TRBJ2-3	CASSLSGLHTDTQYF
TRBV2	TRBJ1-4	CASSFMGLSLVEKLFF
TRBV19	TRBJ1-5	CASSITTGGNQPQHF
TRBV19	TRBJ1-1	CASSRDRSNTEAFF
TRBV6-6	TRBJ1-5	CASSYGQGASNQPQHF